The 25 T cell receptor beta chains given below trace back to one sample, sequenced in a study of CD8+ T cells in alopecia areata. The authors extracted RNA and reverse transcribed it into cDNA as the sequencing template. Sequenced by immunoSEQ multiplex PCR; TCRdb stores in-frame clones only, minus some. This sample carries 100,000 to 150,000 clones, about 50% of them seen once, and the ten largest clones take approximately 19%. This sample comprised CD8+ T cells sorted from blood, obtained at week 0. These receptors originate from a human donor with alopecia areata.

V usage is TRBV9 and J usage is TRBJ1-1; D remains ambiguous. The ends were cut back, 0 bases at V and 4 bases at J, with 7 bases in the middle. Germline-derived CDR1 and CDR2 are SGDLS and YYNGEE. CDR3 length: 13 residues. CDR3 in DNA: TGTGCCAGCAGCGTAGTGGAGCGCACTGAAGCTTTCTTT. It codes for CASSVVERTEAFF.

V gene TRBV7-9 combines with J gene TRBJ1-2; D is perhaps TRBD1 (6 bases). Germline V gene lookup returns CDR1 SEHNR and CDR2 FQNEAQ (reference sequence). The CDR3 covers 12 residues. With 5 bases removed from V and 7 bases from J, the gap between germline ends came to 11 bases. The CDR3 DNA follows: TGTGCCAGCAGCCCTGACAGGCTTGGCTACACCTTC. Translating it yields CASSPDRLGYTF.

The CDR3 region has the DNA TGTGCCAGCAGCCAAGATAGGGGGGGGCTTTTGACTGAAGCTTTCTTT. Its protein product is CASSQDRGGLLTEAFF. The genes are TRBV4-2 and TRBJ1-1; D is possibly TRBD1 (6 bases). Germline V CDR1 and CDR2: LGHNA, YNFKEQ. V was cut by 0 bases and J by 5 bases, with 16 bases left in between. The CDR3 is 16 amino acids.

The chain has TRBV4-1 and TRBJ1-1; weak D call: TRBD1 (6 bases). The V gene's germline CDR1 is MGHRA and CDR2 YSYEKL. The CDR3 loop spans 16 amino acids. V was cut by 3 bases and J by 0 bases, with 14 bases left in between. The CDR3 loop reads CASSHLPGAMNTEAFF. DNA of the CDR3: TGCGCCAGCAGCCACCTGCCGGGGGCAATGAACACTGAAGCTTTCTTT.

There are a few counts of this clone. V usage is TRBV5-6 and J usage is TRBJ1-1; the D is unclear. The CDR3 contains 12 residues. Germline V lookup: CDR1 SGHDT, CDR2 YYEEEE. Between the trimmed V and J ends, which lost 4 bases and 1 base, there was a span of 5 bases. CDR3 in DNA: TGTGCCAGCAGCCTCAAGAACACTGAAGCTTTCTTT. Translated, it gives CASSLKNTEAFF.

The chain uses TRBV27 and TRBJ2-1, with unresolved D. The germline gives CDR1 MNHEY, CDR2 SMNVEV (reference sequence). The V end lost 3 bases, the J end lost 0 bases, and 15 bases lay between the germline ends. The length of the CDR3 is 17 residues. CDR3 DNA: TGTGCCAGCAGTTTGTTCGCCGCGGATAGCTCCTACAATGAGCAGTTCTTC. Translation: CASSLFAADSSYNEQFF.

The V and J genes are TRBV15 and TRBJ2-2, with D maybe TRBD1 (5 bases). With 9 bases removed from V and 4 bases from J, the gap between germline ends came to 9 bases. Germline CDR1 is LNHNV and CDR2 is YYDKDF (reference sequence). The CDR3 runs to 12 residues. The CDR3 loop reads CATSRVTGELFF. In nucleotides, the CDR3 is TGTGCCACGTCCAGGGTCACCGGGGAGCTGTTTTTT.

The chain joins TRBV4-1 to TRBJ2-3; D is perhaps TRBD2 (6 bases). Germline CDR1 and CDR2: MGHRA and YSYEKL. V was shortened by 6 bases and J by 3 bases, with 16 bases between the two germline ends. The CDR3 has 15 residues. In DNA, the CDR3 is TGCGCCAGCAGAGGTCGGCGGGGCCGAACAGATACGCAGTATTTT. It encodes CASRGRRGRTDTQYF.

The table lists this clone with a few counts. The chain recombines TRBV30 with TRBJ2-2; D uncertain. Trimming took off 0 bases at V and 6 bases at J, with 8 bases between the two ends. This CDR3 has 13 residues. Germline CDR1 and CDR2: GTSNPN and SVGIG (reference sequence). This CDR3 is CAWSVGWAGELFF. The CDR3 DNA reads TGTGCCTGGAGTGTAGGGTGGGCCGGGGAGCTGTTTTTT.

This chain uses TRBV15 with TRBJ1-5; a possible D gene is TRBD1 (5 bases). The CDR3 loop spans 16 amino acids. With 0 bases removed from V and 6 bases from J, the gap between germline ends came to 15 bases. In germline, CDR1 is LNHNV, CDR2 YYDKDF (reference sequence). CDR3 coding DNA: TGTGCCACCAGCAGAGATGAGACGGGGGGAGGTCAGCCCCAGCATTTT. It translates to CATSRDETGGGQPQHF.

The CDR3 DNA reads TGTGCCAGCAGCGACCAGGGGGGGGTGCGCTACACCTTC. It is translated as CASSDQGGVRYTF. The chain links TRBV7-8 to TRBJ1-2; the match to TRBD1 covers 7 bases. The V gene's germline CDR1 is SGHVS and CDR2 FQNEAQ. J lost 9 bases, V lost 5 bases, and 9 bases had no gene match. The CDR3 totals 13 residues. Supplemented by reference TRBV7-8 and TRBJ1-2, the full variable domain reads GAGVSQSPRYKVAKRGQDVALRCDPISGHVSLFWYQQALGQGPEFLTYFQNEAQLDKSGLPSDRFFAERPEGSVSTLKIQRTQQEDSAVYLCASSDQGGVRYTFGSGTRLTVV.

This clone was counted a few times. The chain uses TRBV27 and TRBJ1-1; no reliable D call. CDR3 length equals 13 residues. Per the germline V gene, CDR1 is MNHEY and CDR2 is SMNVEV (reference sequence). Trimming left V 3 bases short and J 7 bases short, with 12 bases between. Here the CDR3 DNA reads TGTGCCAGCAGTTTCCGTCAAACCGGTGAAGCTTTCTTT. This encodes CASSFRQTGEAFF.

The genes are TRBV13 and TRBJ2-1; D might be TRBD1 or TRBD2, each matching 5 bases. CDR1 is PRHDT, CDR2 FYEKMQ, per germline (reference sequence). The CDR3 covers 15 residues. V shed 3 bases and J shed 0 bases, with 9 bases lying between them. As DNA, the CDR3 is TGTGCCAGCAGCTTGAGAGGGGACTCCTACAATGAGCAGTTCTTC. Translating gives CASSLRGDSYNEQFF.

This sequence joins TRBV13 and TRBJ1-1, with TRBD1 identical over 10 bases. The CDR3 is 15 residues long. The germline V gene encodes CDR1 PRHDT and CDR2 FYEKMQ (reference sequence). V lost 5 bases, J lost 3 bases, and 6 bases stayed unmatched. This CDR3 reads CASSDRDRGYTEAFF. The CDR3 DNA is TGTGCCAGCAGCGACCGGGACAGGGGCTACACTGAAGCTTTCTTT.

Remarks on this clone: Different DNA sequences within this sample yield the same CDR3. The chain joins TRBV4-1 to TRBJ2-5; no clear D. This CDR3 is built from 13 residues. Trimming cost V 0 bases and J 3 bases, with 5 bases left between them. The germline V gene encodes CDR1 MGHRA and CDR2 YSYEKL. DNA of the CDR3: TGCGCCAGCAGCCAAGACTTCGAAGAGACCCAGTACTTC. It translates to CASSQDFEETQYF.

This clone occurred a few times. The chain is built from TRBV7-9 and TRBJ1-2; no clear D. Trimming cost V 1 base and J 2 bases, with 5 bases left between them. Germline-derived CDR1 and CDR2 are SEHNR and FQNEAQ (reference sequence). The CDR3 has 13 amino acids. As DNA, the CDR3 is TGTGCCAGCAGCTTAGAGCGGAACTATGGCTACACCTTC. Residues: CASSLERNYGYTF.

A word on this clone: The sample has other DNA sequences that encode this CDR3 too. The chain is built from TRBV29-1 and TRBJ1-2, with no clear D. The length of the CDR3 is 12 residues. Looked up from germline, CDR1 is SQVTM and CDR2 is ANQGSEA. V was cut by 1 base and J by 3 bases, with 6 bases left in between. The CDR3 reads CSVEGVDYGYTF. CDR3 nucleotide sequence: TGCAGCGTTGAAGGGGTGGACTATGGCTACACCTTC.

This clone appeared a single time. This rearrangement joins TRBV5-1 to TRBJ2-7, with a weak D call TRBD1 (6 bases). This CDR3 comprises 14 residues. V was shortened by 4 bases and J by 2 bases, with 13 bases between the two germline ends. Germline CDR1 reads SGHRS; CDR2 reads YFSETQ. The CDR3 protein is CASSPDSLAYEQYF. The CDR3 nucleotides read TGCGCCAGCAGCCCGGACAGCCTCGCCTACGAGCAGTACTTC.

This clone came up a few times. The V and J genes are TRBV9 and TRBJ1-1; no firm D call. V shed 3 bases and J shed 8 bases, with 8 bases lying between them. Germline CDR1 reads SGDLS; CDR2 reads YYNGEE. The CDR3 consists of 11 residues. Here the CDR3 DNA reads TGTGCCAGCAGCGCGGGCCGAGAAGCTTTCTTT. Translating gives CASSAGREAFF.

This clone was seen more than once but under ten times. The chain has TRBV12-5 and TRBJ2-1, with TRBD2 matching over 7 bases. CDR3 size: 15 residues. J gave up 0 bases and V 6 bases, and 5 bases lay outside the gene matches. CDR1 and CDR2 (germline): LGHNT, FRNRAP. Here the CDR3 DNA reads TGTGCTAGTGGCAACCGGGACTACTCCTACAATGAGCAGTTCTTC. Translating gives CASGNRDYSYNEQFF.

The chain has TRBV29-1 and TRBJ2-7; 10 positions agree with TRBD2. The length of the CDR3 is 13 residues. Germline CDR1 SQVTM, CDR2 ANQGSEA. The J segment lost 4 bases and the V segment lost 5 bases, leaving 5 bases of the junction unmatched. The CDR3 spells CSVLSGGRYEQYF. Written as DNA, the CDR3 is TGCAGCGTTCTTAGCGGGGGGAGGTACGAGCAGTACTTC.

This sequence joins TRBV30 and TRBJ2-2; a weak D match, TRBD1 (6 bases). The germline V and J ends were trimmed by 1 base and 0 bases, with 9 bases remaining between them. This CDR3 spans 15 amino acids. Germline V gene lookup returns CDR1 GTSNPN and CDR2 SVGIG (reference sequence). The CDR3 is CAWSDGGPNTGELFF. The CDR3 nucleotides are TGTGCCTGGAGTGATGGGGGCCCGAACACCGGGGAGCTGTTTTTT. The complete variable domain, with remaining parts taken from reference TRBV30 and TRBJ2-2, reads SQTIHQWPATLVQPVGSPLSLECTVEGTSNPNLYWYRQAAGRGLQLLFYSVGIGQISSEVPQNLSASRPQDRQFILSSKKLLLSDSGFYLCAWSDGGPNTGELFFGEGSRLTVL.

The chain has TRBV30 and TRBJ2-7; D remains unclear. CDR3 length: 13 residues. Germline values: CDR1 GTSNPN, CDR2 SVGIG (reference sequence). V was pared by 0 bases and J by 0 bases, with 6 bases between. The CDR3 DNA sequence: TGTGCCTGGAGTGTTTGGGTCTCCTACGAGCAGTACTTC. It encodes CAWSVWVSYEQYF.

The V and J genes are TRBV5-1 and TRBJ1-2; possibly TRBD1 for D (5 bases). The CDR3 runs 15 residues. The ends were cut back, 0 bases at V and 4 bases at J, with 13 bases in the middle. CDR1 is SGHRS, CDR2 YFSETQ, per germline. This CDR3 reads CASSLDGALRYGYTF. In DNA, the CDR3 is TGCGCCAGCAGCTTGGACGGGGCGCTTCGCTATGGCTACACCTTC. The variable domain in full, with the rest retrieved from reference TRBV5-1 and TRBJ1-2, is KAGVTQTPRYLIKTRGQQVTLSCSPISGHRSVSWYQQTPGQGLQFLFEYFSETQRNKGNFPGRFSGRQFSNSRSEMNVSTLELGDSALYLCASSLDGALRYGYTFGSGTRLTVV.

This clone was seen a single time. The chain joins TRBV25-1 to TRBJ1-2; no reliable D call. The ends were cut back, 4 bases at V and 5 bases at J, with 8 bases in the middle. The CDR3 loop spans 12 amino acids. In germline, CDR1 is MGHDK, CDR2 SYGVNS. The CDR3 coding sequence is TGTGCCAGCAGTGGGGAAGGGTATGGCTACACCTTC. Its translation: CASSGEGYGYTF.